This TCR beta chain was identified during a study of T-cell memory formation after mild COVID-19. Study as a whole: The TCR clusters were mostly specific to one donor.

From 5'RACE with constant-segment primers came TCR alpha and TCR beta cDNA libraries that carried sample barcodes and UMIs. Via MiXCR, TCRdb re-called the 5' RACE reads, giving one row per CDR3 protein. The data contain roughly 120,000 distinct CDR3 sequences, more than 15% of them singletons. Study findings and constraints: Researchers found some responding clones in pre-infection memory, a sign that cross-reactive memory joined.

This clonotype was counted between two and nine times. Its antigen remains unknown. Germline V lookup: CDR1 MNHEY, CDR2 SMNVEV (reference sequence). The V end was cut by 6 bases, the J end by 0 bases, with 8 bases between. The CDR3 loop spans 13 amino acids. The chain combines TRBV27 with TRBJ1-1; D is undetermined. This receptor was identified in an adult woman who had mild COVID-19 (a few samples of this study predate the infection). Cell type and time point are not known. Sample: PBMCs or a T cell subset sorted from them (not recorded which). This chain's CDR3 is CASRVRMNTEAFF. CDR3 DNA sequence: TGTGCCAGCAGAGTCCGGATGAACACTGAAGCTTTCTTT.